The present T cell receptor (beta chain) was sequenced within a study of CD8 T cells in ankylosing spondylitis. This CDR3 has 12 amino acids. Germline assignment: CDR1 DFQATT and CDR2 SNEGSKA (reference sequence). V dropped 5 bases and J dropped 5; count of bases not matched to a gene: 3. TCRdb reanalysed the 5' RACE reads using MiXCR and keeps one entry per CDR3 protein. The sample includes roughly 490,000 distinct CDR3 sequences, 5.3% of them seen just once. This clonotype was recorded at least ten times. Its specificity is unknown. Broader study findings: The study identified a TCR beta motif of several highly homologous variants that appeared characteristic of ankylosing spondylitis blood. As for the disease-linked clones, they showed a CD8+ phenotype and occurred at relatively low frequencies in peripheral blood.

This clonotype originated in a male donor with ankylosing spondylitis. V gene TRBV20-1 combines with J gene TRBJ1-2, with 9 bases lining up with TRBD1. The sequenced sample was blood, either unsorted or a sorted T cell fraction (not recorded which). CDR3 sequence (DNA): TGCAGTGCTGCCGACAGGGGGTATGGCTACACCTTC. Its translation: CSAADRGYGYTF.